Below, 8 T cell receptor beta chains from the same sample are listed, as sequenced in a study of prognosis after radiotherapy for stage I lung cancer (dated by TCRdb to 2020 to 2023). The listed sequencing device is Illumina HiSeq 3000. Two rounds of multiplex PCR on genomic DNA were used to amplify the TCR beta CDR3 region. In the first round of PCR, primers specific to each TRBV and TRBJ gene were used, and the primer sequences are filed in Chinese patent CN105087789A. The raw public reads went through TCRdb reprocessing: fastp at Q25, MiXCR clone calling, in-frame beta chains kept. Here each entry gathers all rows of one CDR3 protein and keeps the most common genes and DNA. The sample includes 20,000 to 30,000 distinct CDR3 sequences, with around 32% observed a single time. The ten largest clonotypes hold roughly 35% of the sample. This sample comprised PBMCs, obtained before or after stereotactic body radiation therapy (not recorded which). The source is a donor at least 50 years old with non-small cell lung cancer.

This clonotype was recorded many times. This chain joins TRBV27 and TRBJ2-2; tentatively, D is TRBD1 (6 bases). The CDR3 contains 15 residues. The germline V and J ends were trimmed by 3 bases and 4 bases, with 12 bases remaining between them. Germline V lookup: CDR1 MNHEY, CDR2 SMNVEV (reference sequence). CDR3 sequence (DNA): TGTGCCAGCAGTTTTGATCCAGGGGCCACCGGGGAGCTGTTTTTT. Translating gives CASSFDPGATGELFF.

There are many counts of this clonotype. The chain recombines TRBV5-1 with TRBJ2-7, with 8 positions matching TRBD2. Germline V lookup: CDR1 SGHRS, CDR2 YFSETQ. The CDR3 loop spans 14 amino acids. Unmatched junction bases numbered 7, after V lost 6 bases and J lost 2 bases. CDR3 protein: CASNSGGLAYEQYF. The CDR3 DNA is TGCGCCAGCAACAGCGGGGGCCTAGCCTACGAGCAGTACTTC.

As for this clonotype: This may come from a read error, since a much larger clone is one base off. V and J are TRBV10-3 and TRBJ1-5, with a weak D call TRBD1 (6 bases). CDR3 size: 14 residues. Trimming left V 2 bases short and J 9 bases short, with 14 bases between. Germline CDR1 is ENHRY and CDR2 is SYGVKD. The CDR3 region is CAISEEGQVRPQHF. CDR3 nucleotide sequence: TGTGCCATCAGTGAGGAGGGACAAGTTAGGCCCCAGCATTTT.

In its sample, this clonotype was seen many times. The J gene is TRBJ1-5, the V gene TRBV7-8; D remains unclear. The CDR3 runs 16 residues. Germline V gives CDR1 SGHVS, CDR2 FQNEAQ. Trimming shortened V by 7 bases and J by 4 bases, and 20 bases separated the two germline ends. CDR3 amino acids: CASTREAEEPNQPQHF. The CDR3 bases are TGTGCCAGCACTCGGGAGGCCGAGGAACCTAATCAGCCCCAGCATTTT.

As regards this clonotype: A single base is all that separates this from a far larger clone, so a read error is likely. V is TRBV6-1 and J is TRBJ2-1; D is perhaps TRBD1 (6 bases). CDR1 and CDR2 (germline): MNHNS, SASEGT. This CDR3 is built from 14 residues. The ends were cut back, 2 bases at V and 8 bases at J, with 13 bases in the middle. CDR3 amino acids: CASSERQAPYEQFF. In DNA form, the CDR3 reads TGTGCCAGCAGTGAACGACAGGCACCGTATGAGCAGTTCTTC.

The chain combines TRBV7-9 with TRBJ2-4, with TRBD2 identical over 7 bases. V shed 5 bases and J 1 base; nucleotides not matched to a gene: 5. Per germline, CDR1 SEHNR and CDR2 FQNEAQ (reference sequence). The CDR3 has 15 residues. DNA for the CDR3: TGTGCCAGCAGCCAACCACTAGCGGCCAAAAACATTCAGTACTTC. As protein: CASSQPLAAKNIQYF.

The chain joins TRBV6-1 to TRBJ1-3; D possibly corresponds to TRBD1 (5 bases). Between the trimmed V and J ends, which lost 5 bases and 3 bases, there was a span of 14 bases. The germline CDR1 and CDR2 sequences are MNHNS and SASEGT. This CDR3 is built from 15 residues. CDR3 DNA sequence: TGTGCCAGCAGTCTCGGACATTTCAGTGGAAACACCATATATTTT. It translates to CASSLGHFSGNTIYF.

This clonotype occurred many times. The chain recombines TRBV6-1 with TRBJ2-1; D not certain. From germline, CDR1 is MNHNS and CDR2 SASEGT. The V end was cut by 1 base, the J end by 2 bases, with 15 bases between. The CDR3 covers 17 residues. CDR3 nucleotide sequence: TGTGCCAGCAGTGAAGACCCGGGCAGCGCGGCCTACAATGAGCAGTTCTTC. It is translated as CASSEDPGSAAYNEQFF.